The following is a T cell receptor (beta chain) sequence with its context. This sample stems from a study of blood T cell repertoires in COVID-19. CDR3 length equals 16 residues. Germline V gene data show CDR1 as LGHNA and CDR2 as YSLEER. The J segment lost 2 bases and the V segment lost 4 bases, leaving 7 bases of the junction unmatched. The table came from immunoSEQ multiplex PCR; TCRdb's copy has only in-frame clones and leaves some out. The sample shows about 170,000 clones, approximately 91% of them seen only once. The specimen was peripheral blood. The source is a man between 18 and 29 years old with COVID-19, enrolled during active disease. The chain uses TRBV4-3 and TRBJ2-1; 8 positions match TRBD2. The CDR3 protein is CASSPPGAGAYNEQFF. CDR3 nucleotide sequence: TGCGCCAGCAGCCCTCCCGGAGCGGGAGCCTACAATGAGCAGTTCTTC.